The entry below gives a single TCR beta chain sequence along with its context. Distinct nucleotide sequences in the sample also encode this CDR3. This entry comes from a study of PD-1 blockade in classical Hodgkin lymphoma. The germline V gene encodes CDR1 SQVTM and CDR2 ANQGSEA. The CDR3 extends over 10 amino acids. Relapses following autologous stem cell transplantation were seen in all patients, with brentuximab vedotin exposure varying. Assay used: immunoSEQ multiplex PCR; TCRdb lists only in-frame clones, some missing. This sample has 110,000 or so clones, with 80% to 90% found just once. The source was peripheral blood mononuclear cells (PBMCs), collected before the second cycle of nivolumab. The rearrangement joins TRBV29-1 to TRBJ1-2, with D maybe TRBD1 (5 bases). This clonotype was sampled from a human donor with classical Hodgkin lymphoma. As DNA, the CDR3 is TGCAGTGTAGACAGCTATGGCTACACCTTC. Protein product: CSVDSYGYTF.